The 14 T cell receptor beta chains below come from one sample, sequenced in a study of blood T cell repertoires in COVID-19 (TCRdb year 2020). Library generation was performed with the immunoSEQ multiplex PCR assay. TCRdb mirrors the immuneACCESS table, restricted to in-frame sequences. Some clones are absent from its copies; in checked studies, under half trace to an unresolved V gene, and the reason for the others is unknown. The table for this sample lists over 250,000 clones; around 88% of them were counted only once. The ten largest clones take up over 7.5% of the sample. Material for sequencing was PBMCs or T cells enriched from blood (not recorded which). The receptors were sampled from a man aged 40-50 years who had recovered from COVID-19.

The rearrangement uses TRBV6-5 and TRBJ2-2; D remains unclear. The CDR3 runs 14 residues. V lost 6 bases and J lost 0, with 8 bases in between. Per the germline V gene, CDR1 is MNHEY and CDR2 is SVGAGI. The CDR3 DNA is TGTGCCAGCAGGGCGGAAGCGAACACCGGGGAGCTGTTTTTT. Encoded protein: CASRAEANTGELFF.

This clone was seen a single time. The chain is built from TRBV25-1 and TRBJ2-1, with 14 bases aligning to TRBD2. There are 16 residues in the CDR3. Per germline, CDR1 MGHDK and CDR2 SYGVNS. The trim removed 6 bases at V and 10 bases at J, leaving 11 bases unmatched. The CDR3 is CASRTPGLAGAREQFF. As DNA, the CDR3 is TGTGCCAGCAGGACGCCGGGACTAGCGGGGGCAAGGGAGCAGTTCTTC.

V usage is TRBV3-1 (or the pseudogene TRBV3-2) and J usage is TRBJ2-7, with 12 nucleotides matching TRBD2. Germline lookup yields CDR1 LGHDT and CDR2 YNNKEL (reference sequence). The length of the CDR3 is 19 residues. After removal of 4 bases from V and 0 bases from J, the junction contained 13 bases not matched to a gene. The CDR3 is CASSPNIASGRGRSYEQYF. CDR3 sequence (DNA): TGTGCCAGCAGCCCCAACATCGCTAGCGGGAGGGGGCGCTCCTACGAGCAGTACTTC.

The chain uses TRBV11-1 and TRBJ2-7, with 8 bases that match TRBD2. V lost 0 bases to trimming and J lost 2 bases; unmatched junction nucleotides: 0. Germline CDR1 reads SGHAT; CDR2 reads FQDESV (reference sequence). There are 14 residues in the CDR3. The CDR3 here is CASSLALAAYEQYF. CDR3 coding DNA: TGTGCCAGCAGCTTAGCACTAGCGGCCTACGAGCAGTACTTC.

The CDR3 bases are TGTGCCAGTAGTGCCTCGGGACAGGGGTACGAGCAGTACTTC. Translated, it gives CASSASGQGYEQYF. The rearrangement links TRBV19 to TRBJ2-7; TRBD1 aligns across 10 bases. V lost 5 bases, J lost 4 bases, and 5 bases stayed unmatched. CDR1 is LNHDA, CDR2 SQIVND, per germline (reference sequence). The CDR3 has 14 amino acids.

This sequence joins TRBV28 and TRBJ2-1; TRBD2 agrees at 7 bases. This CDR3 is 12 amino acids long. Germline values: CDR1 MDHEN, CDR2 SYDVKM. Trimming took 10 bases from V and 5 from J; bases not matched to a gene: 5. This chain's CDR3 is CAIGGGDNEQFF. Here the CDR3 DNA reads TGTGCCATAGGTGGGGGGGACAATGAGCAGTTCTTC.

CDR3 DNA sequence: TGTGCCAGCAGCTTAGCCAAGGGACAGATGAGCTCCTACGAGCAGTACTTC. Translation: CASSLAKGQMSSYEQYF. This rearrangement joins TRBV7-9 to TRBJ2-7, with 7 bases identical to TRBD1. Germline V CDR1 and CDR2: SEHNR, FQNEAQ (reference sequence). The J segment lost 0 bases and the V segment lost 0 bases, leaving 8 bases of the junction unmatched. The CDR3 consists of 17 residues.

Here the CDR3 reads CASSPGLVNQPQHF. DNA for the CDR3: TGTGCCAGCTCACCAGGGCTGGTAAATCAGCCCCAGCATTTT. The rearrangement uses TRBV18 and TRBJ1-5; D not resolved. This CDR3 is built from 14 residues. V was pared by 2 bases and J by 4 bases, with 9 bases between. Germline V CDR1 and CDR2: KGHSH, LQKENI.

The chain couples TRBV4-3 to TRBJ2-3; 8 bases are shared with TRBD2. The CDR3 loop spans 17 amino acids. Germline V gives CDR1 LGHNA, CDR2 YSLEER. V dropped 0 bases and J dropped 3; count of bases not matched to a gene: 8. CDR3 sequence (DNA): TGCGCCAGCAGCCAAGATCCAGCGGGAGACAGGACAGATACGCAGTATTTT. Its translation is CASSQDPAGDRTDTQYF.

The V gene is TRBV7-2, the J gene TRBJ2-7, with TRBD1 matching 11 bases. Looked up from germline, CDR1 is SGHTA and CDR2 is FQGNSA. CDR3 length equals 15 residues. With 4 bases clipped from V and 3 bases from J, the junction kept 5 bases outside the gene matches. The CDR3 DNA follows: TGTGCCAGCAGCTACTCCGGGACAGGGGGCTACGAGCAGTACTTC. Translating it yields CASSYSGTGGYEQYF.

This clone was found once. This chain uses TRBV6-5 with TRBJ2-1, with 11 bases matching TRBD2. Germline CDR1 and CDR2: MNHEY and SVGAGI. This CDR3 comprises 15 residues. V was pared by 8 bases and J by 0 bases, with 3 bases of the junction left unmatched. CDR3 residues: CASRTSGPSYNEQFF. The CDR3 DNA is TGTGCCAGCCGGACTAGCGGGCCCTCCTACAATGAGCAGTTCTTC.

J is TRBJ2-3 and V is TRBV7-9, with 11 bases identical to TRBD2. With V trimmed by 5 bases and J by 2 bases, 9 bases remained unmatched. The V gene's germline CDR1 is SEHNR and CDR2 FQNEAQ (reference sequence). The CDR3 consists of 17 residues. DNA for the CDR3: TGTGCCAGCAGCCACGGGTTAGCGGGGGGGGTCACAGATACGCAGTATTTT. The encoded protein is CASSHGLAGGVTDTQYF. Filled out from reference TRBV7-9 and TRBJ2-3, the complete variable domain reads DTGVSQNPRHKITKRGQNVTFRCDPISEHNRLYWYRQTLGQGPEFLTYFQNEAQLEKSRLLSDRFSAERPKGSFSTLEIQRTEQGDSAMYLCASSHGLAGGVTDTQYFGPGTRLTVL.

V gene TRBV30 combines with J gene TRBJ2-1; a weak D match, TRBD2 (5 bases). Trimming took 4 bases from V and 3 from J, leaving 13 bases between them. Germline values: CDR1 GTSNPN, CDR2 SVGIG (reference sequence). This CDR3 contains 14 residues. Written as DNA, the CDR3 is TGTGCCTGGACGGGGAGCCCTCTCTACAATGAGCAGTTCTTC. This translates into CAWTGSPLYNEQFF.

Here the CDR3 reads CAFLWPPVAYGYTF. DNA of the CDR3: TGTGCCTTCCTTTGGCCACCAGTAGCATATGGCTACACCTTC. V usage is TRBV30 and J usage is TRBJ1-2; no reliable D call. Trimming left V 7 bases short and J 5 bases short, with 20 bases between. Germline V lookup: CDR1 GTSNPN, CDR2 SVGIG (reference sequence). This CDR3 contains 14 residues.